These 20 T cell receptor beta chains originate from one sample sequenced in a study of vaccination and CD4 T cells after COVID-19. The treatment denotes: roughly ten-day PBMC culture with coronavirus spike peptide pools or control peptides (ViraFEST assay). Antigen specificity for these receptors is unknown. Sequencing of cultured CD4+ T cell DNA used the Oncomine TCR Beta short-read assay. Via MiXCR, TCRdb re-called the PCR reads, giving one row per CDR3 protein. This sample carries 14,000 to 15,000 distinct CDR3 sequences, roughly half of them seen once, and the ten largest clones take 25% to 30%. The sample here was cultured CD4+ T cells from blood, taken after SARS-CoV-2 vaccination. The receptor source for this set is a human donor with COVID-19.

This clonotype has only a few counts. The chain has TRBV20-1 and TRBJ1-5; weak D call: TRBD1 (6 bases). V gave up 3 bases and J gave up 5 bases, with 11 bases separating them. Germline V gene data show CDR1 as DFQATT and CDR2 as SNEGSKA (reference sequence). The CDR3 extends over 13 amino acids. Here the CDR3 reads CSARDRFDQPQHF. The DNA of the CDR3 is TGCAGTGCTAGGGACAGATTCGATCAGCCCCAGCATTTT.

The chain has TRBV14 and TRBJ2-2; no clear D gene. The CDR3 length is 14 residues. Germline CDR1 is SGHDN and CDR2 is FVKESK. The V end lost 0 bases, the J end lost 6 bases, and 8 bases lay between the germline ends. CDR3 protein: CASSQDLPPGELFF. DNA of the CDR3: TGTGCCAGCAGCCAAGACTTACCGCCCGGGGAGCTGTTTTTT.

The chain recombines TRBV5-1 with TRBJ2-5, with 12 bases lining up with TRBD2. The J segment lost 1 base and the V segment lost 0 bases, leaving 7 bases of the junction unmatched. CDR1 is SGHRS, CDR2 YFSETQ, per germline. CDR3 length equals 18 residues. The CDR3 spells CASSLGRTSGEIQETQYF. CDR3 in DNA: TGCGCCAGCAGCTTGGGTCGGACTAGCGGGGAAATCCAAGAGACCCAGTACTTC.

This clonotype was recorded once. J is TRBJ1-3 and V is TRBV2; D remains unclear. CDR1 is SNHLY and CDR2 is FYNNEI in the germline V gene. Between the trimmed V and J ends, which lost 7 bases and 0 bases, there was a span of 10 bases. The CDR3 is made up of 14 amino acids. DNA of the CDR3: TGTGCCAGCATATACGGGAGCTCTGGAAACACCATATATTTT. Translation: CASIYGSSGNTIYF.

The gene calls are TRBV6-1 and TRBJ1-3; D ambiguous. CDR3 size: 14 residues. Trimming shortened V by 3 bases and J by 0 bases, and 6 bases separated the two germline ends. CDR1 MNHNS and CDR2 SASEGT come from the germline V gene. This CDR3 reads CASSDPSSGNTIYF. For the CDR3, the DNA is TGTGCCAGCAGTGACCCCAGCTCTGGAAACACCATATATTTT.

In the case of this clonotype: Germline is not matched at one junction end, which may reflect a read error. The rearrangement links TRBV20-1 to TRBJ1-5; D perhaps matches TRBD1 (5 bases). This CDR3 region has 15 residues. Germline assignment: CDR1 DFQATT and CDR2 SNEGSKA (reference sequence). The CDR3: CSAIPGPTANQHQHF. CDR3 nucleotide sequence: TGCAGTGCTATCCCGGGACCTACAGCCAATCAGCACCAGCATTTT.

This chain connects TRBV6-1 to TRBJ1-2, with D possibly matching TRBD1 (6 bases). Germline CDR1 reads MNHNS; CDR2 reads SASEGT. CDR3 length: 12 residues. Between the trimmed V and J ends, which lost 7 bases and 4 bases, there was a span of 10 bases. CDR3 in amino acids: CASTDSFYGYTF. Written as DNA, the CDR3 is TGTGCCAGCACGGACAGTTTCTATGGCTACACCTTC.

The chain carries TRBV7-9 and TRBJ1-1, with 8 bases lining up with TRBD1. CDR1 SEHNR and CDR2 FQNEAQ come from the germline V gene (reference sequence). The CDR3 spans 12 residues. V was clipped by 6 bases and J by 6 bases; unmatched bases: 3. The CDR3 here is CASRRQGPEAFF. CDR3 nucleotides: TGTGCCAGCAGGCGACAGGGGCCTGAAGCTTTCTTT.

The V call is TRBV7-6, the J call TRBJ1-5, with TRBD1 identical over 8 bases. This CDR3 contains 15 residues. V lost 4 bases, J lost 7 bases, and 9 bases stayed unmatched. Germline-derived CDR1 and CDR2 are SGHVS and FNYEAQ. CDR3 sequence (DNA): TGTGCCAGCAGCTCCGGACAGGGATGGGGGCAGCCCCAGCATTTT. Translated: CASSSGQGWGQPQHF.

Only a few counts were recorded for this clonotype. The CDR3 region has the DNA TGTGCCAGCAACCTCAAGCCGCACACTGAAGCTTTCTTT. Residues: CASNLKPHTEAFF. The chain joins TRBV2 to TRBJ1-1, with D unresolved. The ends were cut back, 7 bases at V and 3 bases at J, with 12 bases in the middle. Germline V gene data show CDR1 as SNHLY and CDR2 as FYNNEI. The CDR3 totals 13 residues. The whole variable domain, remainder taken from reference TRBV2 and TRBJ1-1, is EPEVTQTPSHQVTQMGQEVILRCVPISNHLYFYWYRQILGQKVEFLVSFYNNEISEKSEIFDDQFSVERPDGSNFTLKIRSTKLEDSAMYFCASNLKPHTEAFFGQGTRLTVV.

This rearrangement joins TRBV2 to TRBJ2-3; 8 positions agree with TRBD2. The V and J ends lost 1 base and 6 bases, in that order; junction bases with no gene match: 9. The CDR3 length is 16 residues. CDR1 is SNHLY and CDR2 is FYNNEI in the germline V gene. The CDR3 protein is CASSEGGRGGHDTQYF. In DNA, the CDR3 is TGTGCCAGCAGTGAAGGAGGTCGGGGGGGCCATGATACGCAGTATTTT.

This CDR3 reads CASSLLLAGNTGELFF. The DNA of the CDR3 is TGTGCCAGCAGCTTACTACTAGCGGGGAACACCGGGGAGCTGTTTTTT. This chain connects TRBV11-3 to TRBJ2-2; 9 nucleotides line up with TRBD2. Germline values: CDR1 SGHNT, CDR2 YENEEA. The ends lost 2 bases at V and 1 base at J; junction bases unmatched: 2. This CDR3 has 16 amino acids. Full variable domain (remainder filled in from reference TRBV11-3 and TRBJ2-2): EAGVVQSPRYKIIEKKQPVAFWCNPISGHNTLYWYLQNLGQGPELLIRYENEEAVDDSQLPKDRFSAERLKGVDSTLKIQPAELGDSAVYLCASSLLLAGNTGELFFGEGSRLTVL.

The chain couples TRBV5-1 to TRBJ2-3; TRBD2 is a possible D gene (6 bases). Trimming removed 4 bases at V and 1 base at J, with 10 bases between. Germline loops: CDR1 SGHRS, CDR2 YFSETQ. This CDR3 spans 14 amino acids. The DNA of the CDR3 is TGCGCCAGCAGCGGGGGGTCTGGCACAGATACGCAGTATTTT. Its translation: CASSGGSGTDTQYF.

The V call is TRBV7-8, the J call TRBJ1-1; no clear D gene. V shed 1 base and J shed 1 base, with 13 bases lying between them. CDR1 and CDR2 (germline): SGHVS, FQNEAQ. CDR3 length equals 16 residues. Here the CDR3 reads CASSLVGSQRNTEAFF. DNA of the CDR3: TGTGCCAGCAGCTTAGTAGGGTCCCAGAGGAACACTGAAGCTTTCTTT.

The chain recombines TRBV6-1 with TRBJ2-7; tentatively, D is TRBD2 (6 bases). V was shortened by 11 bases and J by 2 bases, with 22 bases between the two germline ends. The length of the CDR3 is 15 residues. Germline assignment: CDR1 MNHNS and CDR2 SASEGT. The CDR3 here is CAARPRGTATYEQYF. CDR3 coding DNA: TGTGCCGCAAGGCCACGCGGGACGGCTACCTACGAGCAGTACTTC.

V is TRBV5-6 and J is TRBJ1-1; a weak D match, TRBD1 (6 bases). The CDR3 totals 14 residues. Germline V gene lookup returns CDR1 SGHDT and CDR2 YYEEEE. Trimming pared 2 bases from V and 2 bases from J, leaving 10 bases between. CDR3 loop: CASSFRGGNTEAFF. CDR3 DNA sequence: TGTGCCAGCAGCTTTAGGGGGGGTAACACTGAAGCTTTCTTT. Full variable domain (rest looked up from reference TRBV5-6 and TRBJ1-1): DAGVTQSPTHLIKTRGQQVTLRCSPKSGHDTVSWYQQALGQGPQFIFQYYEEEERQRGNFPDRFSGHQFPNYSSELNVNALLLGDSALYLCASSFRGGNTEAFFGQGTRLTVV.

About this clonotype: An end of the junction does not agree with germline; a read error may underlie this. The CDR3 is CASSRTAPGLAVHF. The CDR3 DNA is TGTGCCAGCAGCCGAACCGCACCGGGACTAGCGGTACACTTC. V usage is TRBV7-8 and J usage is TRBJ2-7; 11 nucleotides align to TRBD2. The CDR3 length is 14 residues. Germline-derived CDR1 and CDR2 are SGHVS and FQNEAQ.

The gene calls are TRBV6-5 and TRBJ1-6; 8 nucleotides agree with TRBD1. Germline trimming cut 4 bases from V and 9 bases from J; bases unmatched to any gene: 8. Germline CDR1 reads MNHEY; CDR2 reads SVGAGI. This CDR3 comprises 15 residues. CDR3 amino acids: CASSSPTGALSPLHF. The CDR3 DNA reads TGTGCCAGCAGTTCCCCGACAGGGGCCCTTTCACCCCTCCACTTT.

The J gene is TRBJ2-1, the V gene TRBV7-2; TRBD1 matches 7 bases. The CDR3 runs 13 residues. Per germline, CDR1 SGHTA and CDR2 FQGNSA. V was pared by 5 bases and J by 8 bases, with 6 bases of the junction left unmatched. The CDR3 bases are TGTGCCAGCAGCATCGGCCAGGGGGATGAGCAGTTCTTC. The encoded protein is CASSIGQGDEQFF.

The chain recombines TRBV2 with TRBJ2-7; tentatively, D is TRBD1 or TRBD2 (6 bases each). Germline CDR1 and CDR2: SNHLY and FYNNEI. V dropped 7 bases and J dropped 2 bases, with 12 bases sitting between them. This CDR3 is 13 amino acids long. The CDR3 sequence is CASKMGGTYEQYF. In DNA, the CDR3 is TGTGCCAGCAAGATGGGGGGCACCTACGAGCAGTACTTC.